The clone carrying this T cell receptor beta chain was counted at least ten times. Germline CDR1 is SGHAT and CDR2 is FQNNGV. Trimming removed 5 bases from V and 0 bases from J, with 11 bases in between. The CDR3 contains 15 residues. This sample was taken from a study of blood T cells in healthy people across ages. A second PCR of roughly 7 to 11 cycles used a sample-barcoded 5' primer and a J-beta primer mix. A tag from a template-switch adaptor with 12 random nucleotides marked each cDNA molecule. TCRdb independently ran MiXCR on the 5' RACE reads; one entry per CDR3 protein. The table shows some 670,000 distinct CDR3 sequences, with 40% to 65% occurring only once.

The receptor comes from an elderly woman in good health. The V call is TRBV11-2, the J call TRBJ2-1; no clear D gene. Source material: blood. DNA of the CDR3: TGTGCCAGCAGCAGGACGGCTAGCTCCTACAATGAGCAGTTCTTC. Amino acid sequence: CASSRTASSYNEQFF.